This T cell receptor beta chain was profiled in a study of tumor and adjacent non-tumor tissue in lung cancer. This sample's RNA came from whole unsorted tissue. The normal lung tissue was taken more than 3 cm from the tumor edge. Three rounds of nested PCR, following a modified ARM-PCR protocol, produced the TCRbeta library. In TCRdb, the multiplex PCR reads were re-called with MiXCR into one record per CDR3 protein. Altogether tens of thousands of distinct CDR3 sequences are present, around 70% being singletons, with the ten largest covering about a quarter. V was pared by 6 bases and J by 3 bases, with 14 bases between. Germline CDR1 and CDR2: MNHEY and SVGAGI. The CDR3 sequence is 14 residues long.

The chain links TRBV6-5 to TRBJ1-1; D may be TRBD1 (5 bases). This receptor was taken from a woman aged 50 to 60 with non-small cell lung cancer. Source material: distant non-tumor lung tissue. The CDR3 spells CASSPDRVDTEAFF. In DNA, the CDR3 is TGTGCCAGCAGCCCTGACAGAGTGGACACTGAAGCTTTCTTT.